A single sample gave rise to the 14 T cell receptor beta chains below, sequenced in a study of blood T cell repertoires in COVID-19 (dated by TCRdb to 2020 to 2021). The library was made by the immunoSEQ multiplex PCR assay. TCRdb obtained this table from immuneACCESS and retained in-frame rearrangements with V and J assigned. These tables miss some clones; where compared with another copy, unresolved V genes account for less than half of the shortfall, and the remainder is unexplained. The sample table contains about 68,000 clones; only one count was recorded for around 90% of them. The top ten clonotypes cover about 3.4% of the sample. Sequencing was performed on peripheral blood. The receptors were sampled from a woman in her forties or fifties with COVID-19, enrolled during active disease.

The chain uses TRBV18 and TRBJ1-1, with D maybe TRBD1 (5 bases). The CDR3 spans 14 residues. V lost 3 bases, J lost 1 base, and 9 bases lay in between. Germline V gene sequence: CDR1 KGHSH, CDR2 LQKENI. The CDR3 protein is CASSPAGQNTEAFF. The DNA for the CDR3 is TGTGCCAGCTCACCGGCCGGACAGAACACTGAAGCTTTCTTT.

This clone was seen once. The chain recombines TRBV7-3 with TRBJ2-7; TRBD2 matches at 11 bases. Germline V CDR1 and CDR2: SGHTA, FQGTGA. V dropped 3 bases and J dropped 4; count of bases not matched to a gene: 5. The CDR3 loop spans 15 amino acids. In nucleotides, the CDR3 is TGTGCCAGCAGCTTGACTAGCGGGACCAGATACGAGCAGTACTTC. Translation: CASSLTSGTRYEQYF.

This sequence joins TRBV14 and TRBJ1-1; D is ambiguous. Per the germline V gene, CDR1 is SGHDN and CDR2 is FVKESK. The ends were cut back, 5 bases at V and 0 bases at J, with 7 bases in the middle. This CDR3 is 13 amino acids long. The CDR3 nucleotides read TGTGCCAGCAGCAACGGGGTGAACACTGAAGCTTTCTTT. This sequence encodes CASSNGVNTEAFF.

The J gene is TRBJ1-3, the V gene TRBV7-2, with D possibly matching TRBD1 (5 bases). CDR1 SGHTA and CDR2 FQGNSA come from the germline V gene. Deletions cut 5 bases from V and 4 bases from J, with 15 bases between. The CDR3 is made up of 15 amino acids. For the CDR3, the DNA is TGTGCCAGCAGCCCTCTCCAGGGTCTGGGAAACACCATATATTTT. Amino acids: CASSPLQGLGNTIYF. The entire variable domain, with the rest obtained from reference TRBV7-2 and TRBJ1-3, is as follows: GAGVSQSPSNKVTEKGKDVELRCDPISGHTALYWYRQSLGQGLEFLIYFQGNSAPDKSGLPSDRFSAERTGGSVSTLTIQRTQQEDSAVYLCASSPLQGLGNTIYFGEGSWLTVV.

The CDR3 spells CASSQTSGGAYNEQFF. In DNA, the CDR3 is TGCGCCAGCAGCCAAACTAGCGGGGGGGCCTACAATGAGCAGTTCTTC. The V call is TRBV5-1, the J call TRBJ2-1, with 13 bases lining up with TRBD2. The CDR3 has 16 residues. J gave up 2 bases and V 4 bases, and 3 bases lay outside the gene matches. The germline CDR1 and CDR2 sequences are SGHRS and YFSETQ.

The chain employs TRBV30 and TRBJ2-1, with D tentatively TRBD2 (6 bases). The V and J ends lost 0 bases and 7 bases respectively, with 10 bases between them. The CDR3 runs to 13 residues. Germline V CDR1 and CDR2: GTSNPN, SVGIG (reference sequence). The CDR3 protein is CAWSVQGTNEQFF. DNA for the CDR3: TGTGCCTGGAGTGTACAAGGGACTAATGAGCAGTTCTTC.

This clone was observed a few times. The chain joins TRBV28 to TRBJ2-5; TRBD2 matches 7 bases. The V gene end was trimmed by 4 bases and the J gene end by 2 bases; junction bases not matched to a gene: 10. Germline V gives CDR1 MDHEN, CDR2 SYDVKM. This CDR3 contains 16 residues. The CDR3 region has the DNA TGTGCCAGCAGTTCCTCATCAGCGGGAACGCAAGAGACCCAGTACTTC. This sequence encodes CASSSSSAGTQETQYF. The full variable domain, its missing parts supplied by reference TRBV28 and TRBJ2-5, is DVKVTQSSRYLVKRTGEKVFLECVQDMDHENMFWYRQDPGLGLRLIYFSYDVKMKEKGDIPEGYSVSREKKERFSLILESASTNQTSMYLCASSSSSAGTQETQYFGPGTRLLVL.

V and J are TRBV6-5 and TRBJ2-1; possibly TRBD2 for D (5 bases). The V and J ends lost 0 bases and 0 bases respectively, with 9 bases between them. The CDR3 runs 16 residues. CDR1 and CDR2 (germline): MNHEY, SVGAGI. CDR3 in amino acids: CASSYSEALSYNEQFF. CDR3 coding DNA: TGTGCCAGCAGTTACTCGGAGGCCCTCTCCTACAATGAGCAGTTCTTC.

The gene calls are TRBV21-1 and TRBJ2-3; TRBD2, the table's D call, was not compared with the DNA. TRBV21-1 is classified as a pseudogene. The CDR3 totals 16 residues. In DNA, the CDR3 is TGTGCCAGCAGGATAGGGAGGGTCGCCCCTGGGGATACGCAGTATTTT. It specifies CASRIGRVAPGDTQYF.

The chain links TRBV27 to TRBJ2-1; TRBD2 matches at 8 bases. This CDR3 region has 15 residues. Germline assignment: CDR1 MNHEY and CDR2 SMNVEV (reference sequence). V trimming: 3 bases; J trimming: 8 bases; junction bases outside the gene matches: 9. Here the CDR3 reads CASSFPREGRYEQFF. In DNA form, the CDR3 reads TGTGCCAGCAGTTTCCCTCGGGAGGGGAGGTATGAGCAGTTCTTC.

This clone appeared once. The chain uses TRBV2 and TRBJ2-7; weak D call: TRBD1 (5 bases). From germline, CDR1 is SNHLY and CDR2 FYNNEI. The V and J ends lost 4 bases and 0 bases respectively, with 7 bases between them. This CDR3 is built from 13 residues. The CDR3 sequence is CASSAGLSYEQYF. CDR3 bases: TGTGCCAGCAGTGCAGGGCTCTCCTACGAGCAGTACTTC.

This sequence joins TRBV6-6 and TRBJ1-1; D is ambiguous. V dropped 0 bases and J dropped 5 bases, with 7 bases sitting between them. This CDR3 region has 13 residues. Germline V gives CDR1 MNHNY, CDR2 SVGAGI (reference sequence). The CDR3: CASSYSFRTEAFF. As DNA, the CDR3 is TGTGCCAGCAGTTACTCTTTTAGAACTGAAGCTTTCTTT.

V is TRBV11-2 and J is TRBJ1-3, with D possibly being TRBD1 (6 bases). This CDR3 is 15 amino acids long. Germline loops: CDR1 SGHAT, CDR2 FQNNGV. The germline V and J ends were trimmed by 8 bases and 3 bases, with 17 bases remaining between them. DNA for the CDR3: TGTGCCAGCGGGCCGCGAACAGGGTTTGGAAACACCATATATTTT. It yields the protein CASGPRTGFGNTIYF.

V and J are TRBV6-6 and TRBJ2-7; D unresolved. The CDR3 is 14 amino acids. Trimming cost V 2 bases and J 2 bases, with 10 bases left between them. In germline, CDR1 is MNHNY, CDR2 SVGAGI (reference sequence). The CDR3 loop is CASSYLLGAYEQYF. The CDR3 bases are TGTGCCAGCAGTTACCTTCTAGGCGCCTACGAGCAGTACTTC.